Below, 17 T cell receptor beta chains from the same sample are listed, as sequenced in a study of T-cell reconstitution after alpha-beta-depleted transplantation in children. Researchers prepared the TCRbeta library using unique molecular identifiers, the study reports. TCRdb independently ran MiXCR on the PCR reads; one entry per CDR3 protein. The table lists some 840,000 distinct CDR3 sequences, roughly 15% of them singletons. This material consisted of PBMCs, mostly from graft donor cells, taken 360 days after TCRalphabeta/CD19-depleted stem cell transplant. These TCRs come from a male patient between 10 and 17 years old who had a stem cell transplant for acute lymphoblastic leukemia, so the T cells may come from the graft donor.

The gene calls are TRBV9 and TRBJ2-1, with 8 bases identical to TRBD2. J lost 6 bases, V lost 1 base, and 9 bases had no gene match. Per germline, CDR1 SGDLS and CDR2 YYNGEE. The CDR3 totals 16 residues. CDR3 bases: TGTGCCAGCAGCGTACCCGAACTAGCGGTGCCCAATGAGCAGTTCTTC. This translates into CASSVPELAVPNEQFF.

The table lists this clonotype with many counts. V gene TRBV15 combines with J gene TRBJ2-3, with D perhaps TRBD1 or TRBD2 (5 bases each). CDR3 length equals 13 residues. Germline V lookup: CDR1 LNHNV, CDR2 YYDKDF (reference sequence). The V end lost 9 bases, the J end lost 10 bases, and 20 bases lay between the germline ends. CDR3 DNA: TGTGCCACTTACTCCGGGGCCAGCTTATCGCAGTATTTT. It codes for CATYSGASLSQYF.

In this sample, this clonotype turned up many times. CDR3 coding DNA: TGCAGTGCTAGAGTCAGGGGACGAGGAGATACGCAGTATTTT. It is translated as CSARVRGRGDTQYF. The rearrangement links TRBV20-1 to TRBJ2-3; a weak D match, TRBD1 (6 bases). From germline, CDR1 is DFQATT and CDR2 SNEGSKA (reference sequence). Trimming stripped 1 base from V and 5 bases from J, with 13 bases between. This CDR3 spans 14 amino acids.

Only a few counts were recorded for this clonotype. The J gene is TRBJ2-7, the V gene TRBV6-1, with 13 bases lining up with TRBD2. With V trimmed by 6 bases and J by 0 bases, 5 bases remained unmatched. CDR1 is MNHNS and CDR2 is SASEGT in the germline V gene. This CDR3 is built from 16 residues. The CDR3 here is CASRGLAGNNSYEQYF. DNA for the CDR3: TGTGCCAGCAGGGGACTAGCGGGAAATAACTCCTACGAGCAGTACTTC.

This clonotype was seen a few times. The chain employs TRBV6-5 and TRBJ2-2; no firm D call. Germline CDR1 reads MNHEY; CDR2 reads SVGAGI. This CDR3 spans 15 amino acids. V was cut by 4 bases and J by 4 bases, with 13 bases left in between. For the CDR3, the DNA is TGTGCCAGCAGTTTAACACCGGGCCGCACCGGGGAGCTGTTTTTT. As protein: CASSLTPGRTGELFF.

The chain is built from TRBV11-1 and TRBJ1-1, with D unresolved. Germline CDR1 SGHAT, CDR2 FQDESV (reference sequence). V was shortened by 2 bases and J by 1 base, with 8 bases between the two germline ends. The CDR3 is 14 residues long. DNA for the CDR3: TGTGCCAGCAGCTTAATCGTCGGGAACACTGAAGCTTTCTTT. Its protein is CASSLIVGNTEAFF. The full variable domain, with the rest looked up from reference TRBV11-1 and TRBJ1-1, is EAEVAQSPRYKITEKSQAVAFWCDPISGHATLYWYRQILGQGPELLVQFQDESVVDDSQLPKDRFSAERLKGVDSTLKIQPAELGDSAMYLCASSLIVGNTEAFFGQGTRLTVV.

Remarks on this clonotype: The CDR3 end shows no conserved phenylalanine or tryptophan, and so a read error is likely. The chain couples TRBV5-1 to TRBJ2-7; 8 bases line up with TRBD2. There are 15 residues in the CDR3. V lost 1 base to trimming and J lost 4 bases; unmatched junction nucleotides: 7. Germline CDR1 and CDR2: SGHRS and YFSETQ. The CDR3 region has the DNA TGCGCCAGCAGCTTGCGTGGACTAGCTTTTTACGAGCAGTACTCC. It yields the protein CASSLRGLAFYEQYS.

CDR3 in DNA: TGCAGCGTTGAAATTGGCCAGGGCCCCTACGAGCAGTACTTC. As protein: CSVEIGQGPYEQYF. This rearrangement joins TRBV29-1 to TRBJ2-7; possible D gene TRBD1, 5 bases. Germline V gene data show CDR1 as SQVTM and CDR2 as ANQGSEA. V was shortened by 2 bases and J by 2 bases, with 13 bases between the two germline ends. CDR3 length: 14 residues.

This sequence joins TRBV24-1 and TRBJ2-2, with 8 bases aligning to TRBD2. The V gene's germline CDR1 is KGHDR and CDR2 SFDVKD. J gave up 2 bases and V 5 bases, and 6 bases lay outside the gene matches. This CDR3 spans 16 amino acids. The CDR3 protein is CATSGARGGNTGELFF. The CDR3 nucleotides are TGTGCCACCAGTGGCGCCCGGGGGGGCAACACCGGGGAGCTGTTTTTT.

The genes are TRBV24-1 and TRBJ2-2, with D perhaps assigned TRBD1 or TRBD2 (5 bases each). Germline V gene lookup returns CDR1 KGHDR and CDR2 SFDVKD. CDR3 length: 17 amino acids. The V end lost 2 bases, the J end lost 0 bases, and 12 bases lay between the germline ends. The CDR3 region has the DNA TGTGCCACCAGTGATTGGAAGGGACCGACGAACACCGGGGAGCTGTTTTTT. Amino acids: CATSDWKGPTNTGELFF.

The genes are TRBV20-1 and TRBJ2-4; maybe TRBD2 (6 bases). Germline V gene lookup returns CDR1 DFQATT and CDR2 SNEGSKA (reference sequence). CDR3 size: 15 residues. V dropped 6 bases and J dropped 0 bases, with 15 bases sitting between them. The CDR3 here is CSAPGLPLAKNIQYF. CDR3 in DNA: TGCAGTGCCCCGGGACTTCCTTTAGCCAAAAACATTCAGTACTTC.

The table lists this clonotype with a few counts. This rearrangement joins TRBV12-3 or TRBV12-4 to TRBJ2-7; D could derive from TRBD1 or TRBD2 (5 bases each). The CDR3 sequence is 15 residues long. V lost 1 base to trimming and J lost 0 bases, with 10 bases between them. CDR3 protein: CASSLVGDLSYEQYF. CDR3 in DNA: TGTGCCAGCAGTTTAGTCGGGGACCTCTCCTACGAGCAGTACTTC.

This clonotype was counted only a few times. The rearrangement uses TRBV5-1 and TRBJ2-7; 7 nucleotides line up with TRBD2. J gave up 5 bases and V 4 bases, and 12 bases lay outside the gene matches. Germline lookup yields CDR1 SGHRS and CDR2 YFSETQ. The CDR3 spans 15 residues. The CDR3 sequence is CASSARGGSTDEQYF. In nucleotides, the CDR3 is TGCGCCAGCAGCGCCCGCGGCGGGAGTACGGACGAGCAGTACTTC.

This clonotype was counted only a few times. The CDR3 region has the DNA TGCGCCAGCAGTGGACAGGGAAAGGGGTACAGTGAAGCTTTCTTT. This encodes CASSGQGKGYSEAFF. The V call is TRBV10-1, the J call TRBJ1-1, with 7 bases that match TRBD1. The CDR3 covers 15 residues. The V gene's germline CDR1 is WNHNN and CDR2 SYGVQD (reference sequence). The V and J ends lost 4 bases and 7 bases, in that order; junction bases with no gene match: 12.

The chain joins TRBV27 to TRBJ2-1, with D tentatively TRBD2 (6 bases). Germline loops: CDR1 MNHEY, CDR2 SMNVEV (reference sequence). V gave up 10 bases and J gave up 12 bases, with 22 bases separating them. The CDR3 loop spans 13 amino acids. CDR3 residues: CATHPEGPRGQFF. The CDR3 DNA sequence: TGTGCCACCCACCCCGAAGGACCGCGGGGGCAGTTCTTC.

This clonotype was observed a few times. The chain carries TRBV27 and TRBJ2-7; D is possibly TRBD1 (6 bases). V was cut by 6 bases and J by 7 bases, with 19 bases left in between. The CDR3 is 14 residues long. Germline CDR1 reads MNHEY; CDR2 reads SMNVEV (reference sequence). The CDR3 coding sequence is TGTGCCAGCAGCCCGACAGGTTTCACCTGGGAGCAGTACTTC. This sequence encodes CASSPTGFTWEQYF.

This clonotype was counted many times. The CDR3: CASSVTSGRETQYF. DNA of the CDR3: TGTGCCAGCAGCGTGACTAGCGGGAGAGAGACCCAGTACTTC. This sequence joins TRBV9 and TRBJ2-5, with 12 bases aligning to TRBD2. With V trimmed by 2 bases and J by 4 bases, 0 bases remained unmatched. The germline gives CDR1 SGDLS, CDR2 YYNGEE. The CDR3 spans 14 residues.